Listed here are 10 T cell receptor beta chains from one sample, sequenced in a study of Graves' ophthalmopathy and Graves' hyperthyroidism. For repertoire sequencing, the TCR beta CDR3 regions were amplified from RNA transcripts. HTBI-primed first-round RT-PCR preceded second-round multiplex PCR. TCRdb reprocessed the multiplex PCR reads via MiXCR and lists one record per CDR3 protein. The table includes over a million distinct CDR3 sequences, 35% to 45% detected once. Sequenced sample: peripheral blood or thyroid tissue (not recorded which). These receptors all stem from an adult man with Graves' hyperthyroidism.

This CDR3 reads CASSLRGQTSGANVLTF. Here the CDR3 DNA reads TGTGCCAGCAGTTTGCGAGGACAGACCTCTGGGGCCAACGTCCTGACTTTC. The chain combines TRBV27 with TRBJ2-6; the D gene is possibly TRBD1 (6 bases). Germline-derived CDR1 and CDR2 are MNHEY and SMNVEV (reference sequence). The CDR3 totals 17 residues. V was trimmed by 3 bases and J by 0 bases, leaving 12 bases between them.

The rearrangement uses TRBV29-1 and TRBJ1-2; TRBD1 aligns across 9 bases. Germline CDR1 and CDR2: SQVTM and ANQGSEA. The V and J ends lost 7 bases and 3 bases, in that order; junction bases with no gene match: 9. CDR3 length equals 14 residues. The CDR3: CSAEWDREHYGYTF. In DNA form, the CDR3 reads TGCAGCGCCGAGTGGGACAGGGAGCACTATGGCTACACCTTC.

As for this clonotype: A much larger clonotype is one base distant, so this may be a read error. This chain links TRBV19 with TRBJ2-7; 7 positions match TRBD2. The trim removed 3 bases at V and 4 bases at J, leaving 3 bases unmatched. The CDR3 is 13 residues long. Germline CDR1 and CDR2: LNHDA and SQIVND (reference sequence). The CDR3 DNA reads TGTGCCAGTAGTATGCGGGGGAGGTACGAGCAGTACTTC. Translation: CASSMRGRYEQYF.

This clonotype was seen repeatedly, ten times or more. V usage is TRBV7-9 and J usage is TRBJ2-7, with D perhaps matching TRBD1 or TRBD2 (6 bases each). The ends were cut back, 4 bases at V and 4 bases at J, with 20 bases in the middle. Germline V CDR1 and CDR2: SEHNR, FQNEAQ (reference sequence). There are 16 residues in the CDR3. CDR3 coding DNA: TGTGCCAGCAGCTGGGGGGCTAGCCTCCTGAGTTACGAGCAGTACTTC. It translates to CASSWGASLLSYEQYF.

This clonotype was counted many times. V gene TRBV6-6 combines with J gene TRBJ1-2; 7 positions match TRBD1. With 5 bases clipped from V and 0 bases from J, the junction kept 6 bases outside the gene matches. The CDR3 sequence is 15 residues long. Germline V gene data show CDR1 as MNHNY and CDR2 as SVGAGI (reference sequence). CDR3 region: CASSTTGTANYGYTF. CDR3 sequence (DNA): TGTGCCAGCAGTACCACCGGGACAGCTAACTATGGCTACACCTTC.

With respect to this clonotype: A read error may explain this, as a much larger clone is one base away. The J gene is TRBJ2-5, the V gene TRBV12-3 or TRBV12-4; 15 nucleotides agree with TRBD2. The CDR3 loop spans 16 amino acids. Trimming took 4 bases from V and 6 from J; bases not matched to a gene: 6. CDR3 DNA sequence: TGTGCCAGCAGTTCCACCGGGACTAGCGGGAGGAAGACCCAGTACTTC. Translation gives CASSSTGTSGRKTQYF.

The J gene is TRBJ2-5, the V gene TRBV7-2; 7 positions match TRBD1. CDR1 is SGHTA and CDR2 is FQGNSA in the germline V gene. V lost 6 bases to trimming and J lost 2 bases; unmatched junction nucleotides: 9. The CDR3 contains 15 residues. The CDR3 region is CASSAQQGPQETQYF. The CDR3 DNA sequence: TGTGCCAGCAGTGCACAACAGGGGCCGCAAGAGACCCAGTACTTC.

The rearrangement joins TRBV6-5 to TRBJ2-5; either TRBD1 or TRBD2 may fit D (6 bases each). The CDR3 loop spans 14 amino acids. Germline CDR1 is MNHEY and CDR2 is SVGAGI. V dropped 2 bases and J dropped 5 bases, with 12 bases sitting between them. CDR3 amino acids: CASSYLGGRETQYF. CDR3 nucleotide sequence: TGTGCCAGCAGTTACCTGGGGGGCCGTGAGACCCAGTACTTC.

This clonotype came up a few times. This chain links TRBV28 with TRBJ2-7, with D hard to call. CDR1 and CDR2 (germline): MDHEN, SYDVKM. The CDR3 extends over 11 amino acids. With 6 bases removed from V and 4 bases from J, the gap between germline ends came to 7 bases. CDR3 in DNA: TGTGCCAGCAGCAAACCGTACGAGCAGTACTTC. The encoded protein is CASSKPYEQYF.

This clonotype was picked up many times. The chain has TRBV29-1 and TRBJ1-2, with a tentative D call TRBD1 (5 bases). Looked up from germline, CDR1 is SQVTM and CDR2 is ANQGSEA. V lost 0 bases, J lost 6 bases, and 11 bases lay in between. The CDR3 sequence is 13 residues long. This CDR3 is CSVEDRVEDGYTF. CDR3 coding DNA: TGCAGCGTTGAAGACAGGGTGGAGGATGGCTACACCTTC.